One sample yielded the 27 T cell receptor beta chains listed below, sequenced in a study of shared T cell receptors in the human thymus. This table comes from immunoSEQ multiplex PCR, and its TCRdb copy is limited to in-frame clones, with some not included. The table includes roughly 710,000 clones, 80% to 90% detected once. The same data also went into a second study, on human thymus T cells.

The sequenced material came from thymocytes. These receptors originate from a girl under three years old with a congenital heart defect.

This clone was found a few times. Other nucleotide sequences from this sample produce the same CDR3. V gene TRBV2 combines with J gene TRBJ2-7; D is unresolved. V dropped 1 base and J dropped 4 bases, with 5 bases sitting between them. The length of the CDR3 is 12 residues. Per the germline V gene, CDR1 is SNHLY and CDR2 is FYNNEI. The CDR3 region is CASSEGGYEQYF. CDR3 bases: TGTGCCAGCAGTGAAGGCGGTTACGAGCAGTACTTC.

This chain links TRBV5-4 with TRBJ1-6, with 9 positions matching TRBD1. CDR1 SGHNT and CDR2 YYREEE come from the germline V gene (reference sequence). The CDR3 runs 19 residues. V lost 5 bases to trimming and J lost 7 bases; unmatched junction nucleotides: 19. The CDR3 DNA reads as TGTGCCAGCAGTTTTTTAGGACAGGGGCGGCGTTCGGGGAATTCACCCCTCCACTTT. Its translation: CASSFLGQGRRSGNSPLHF.

The chain employs TRBV5-6 and TRBJ2-7, with D perhaps TRBD2 (6 bases). The V gene lost 2 bases and the J gene lost 1 base, with 19 bases spanning the gap. Germline lookup yields CDR1 SGHDT and CDR2 YYEEEE. The CDR3 loop spans 17 amino acids. CDR3 in amino acids: CASSFRSGGPASYEQYF. CDR3 nucleotides: TGTGCCAGCAGCTTCCGCTCCGGGGGACCCGCTTCCTACGAGCAGTACTTC.

The rearrangement links TRBV7-2 to TRBJ2-1; TRBD1 matches 8 bases. CDR1 is SGHTA, CDR2 FQGNSA, per germline. With V trimmed by 1 base and J by 15 bases, 5 bases remained unmatched. This CDR3 has 12 amino acids. CDR3 residues: CASSLGGQGWFF. DNA for the CDR3: TGTGCCAGCAGCTTAGGAGGACAGGGTTGGTTCTTC.

This sequence joins TRBV4-1 and TRBJ2-5; 7 nucleotides agree with TRBD1. The J call is doubtful: the DNA matches TRBJ2-7 better. CDR1 MGHRA and CDR2 YSYEKL come from the germline V gene. The CDR3 has 17 residues. CDR3 coding DNA: TGCGCCAGCAGCCAAGACCAGGGGGACGGACACAACTACGAGCAGTACTTC. Translating gives CASSQDQGDGHNYEQYF.

The chain employs TRBV7-8 and TRBJ1-2, with D perhaps TRBD1 (6 bases). The V end was cut by 1 base, the J end by 4 bases, with 16 bases between. There are 16 residues in the CDR3. CDR1 is SGHVS, CDR2 FQNEAQ, per germline. This chain's CDR3 is CASSLGTVGIGYGYTF. The CDR3 DNA is TGTGCCAGCAGCTTAGGGACAGTAGGTATAGGCTATGGCTACACCTTC.

The chain recombines TRBV4-1 with TRBJ1-2, with D possibly matching TRBD1 (5 bases). Deletions cut 1 base from V and 0 bases from J, with 15 bases between. This CDR3 region has 17 residues. Germline V gene data show CDR1 as MGHRA and CDR2 as YSYEKL. Here the CDR3 DNA reads TGCGCCAGCAGCCAAGGGCAGGGTGATCGGACTAACTATGGCTACACCTTC. This sequence encodes CASSQGQGDRTNYGYTF.

The rearrangement links TRBV5-1 to TRBJ2-7, with D perhaps matching TRBD1 (6 bases). The V gene's germline CDR1 is SGHRS and CDR2 YFSETQ. The CDR3 totals 13 residues. The V end was cut by 4 bases, the J end by 4 bases, with 12 bases between. CDR3 amino acids: CASSDRTAYEQYF. The CDR3, as DNA: TGCGCCAGCAGCGACAGGACTGCGTACGAGCAGTACTTC.

The chain uses TRBV7-2 and TRBJ2-2; 8 bases fit TRBD2. V trimming: 5 bases; J trimming: 0 bases; junction bases outside the gene matches: 11. This CDR3 region has 18 residues. Germline loops: CDR1 SGHTA, CDR2 FQGNSA. CDR3 sequence reads: CASSINRGGLSNTGELFF. CDR3 bases: TGTGCCAGCAGCATAAACCGGGGGGGCCTTTCGAACACCGGGGAGCTGTTTTTT.

A few counts support this clone. The chain combines TRBV7-2 with TRBJ2-6; D is possibly TRBD1 (5 bases). The CDR3 has 17 amino acids. In germline, CDR1 is SGHTA, CDR2 FQGNSA. V was cut by 3 bases and J by 0 bases, with 12 bases left in between. The CDR3 region has the DNA TGTGCCAGCAGCTTGACAGATCTTAGCTCTGGGGCCAACGTCCTGACTTTC. Its translation is CASSLTDLSSGANVLTF.

The chain is built from TRBV5-4 and TRBJ2-1, with 7 bases aligning to TRBD1. V dropped 0 bases and J dropped 3; count of bases not matched to a gene: 6. CDR1 SGHNT and CDR2 YYREEE come from the germline V gene (reference sequence). The CDR3 is made up of 16 amino acids. CDR3 loop: CASSLARDSRYNEQFF. The CDR3 DNA reads as TGTGCCAGCAGCTTGGCCCGGGACAGTCGCTACAATGAGCAGTTCTTC.

V is TRBV4-3 and J is TRBJ1-1; 7 nucleotides line up with TRBD1. Germline V lookup: CDR1 LGHNA, CDR2 YSLEER. This CDR3 region has 15 residues. V was pared by 3 bases and J by 1 base, with 5 bases of the junction left unmatched. The CDR3 protein is CASSQENRGNTEAFF. The CDR3, as DNA: TGCGCCAGCAGCCAGGAAAACAGGGGGAACACTGAAGCTTTCTTT.

The chain joins TRBV7-2 to TRBJ1-2; the D gene is possibly TRBD1 (5 bases). The CDR3 runs 13 residues. Germline CDR1 and CDR2: SGHTA and FQGNSA. The germline V and J ends were trimmed by 1 base and 8 bases, with 11 bases remaining between them. The CDR3 region is CASSLVGPWGYTF. DNA for the CDR3: TGTGCCAGCAGCTTAGTGGGGCCTTGGGGCTACACCTTC.

The V gene is TRBV29-1, the J gene TRBJ2-3; D is possibly TRBD1 (5 bases). V lost 6 bases, J lost 2 bases, and 18 bases lay in between. Per the germline V gene, CDR1 is SQVTM and CDR2 is ANQGSEA. The CDR3 is 15 amino acids. The CDR3 reads CSVSLGHSNTDTQYF. CDR3 in DNA: TGCAGCGTCAGCCTCGGACATAGTAACACAGATACGCAGTATTTT.

J is TRBJ2-5 and V is TRBV10-1, with 9 bases fitting TRBD1. CDR3 length equals 17 residues. The junction had 13 bases not matched to a gene; V was cut back by 2 bases and J by 6 bases. Per germline, CDR1 WNHNN and CDR2 SYGVQD (reference sequence). The CDR3 DNA reads as TGCGCCAGCAGTGAGACTCCCTCGGGACAGGGCGGAAAGACCCAGTACTTC. Translating gives CASSETPSGQGGKTQYF.

This clone showed up just once. The CDR3: CASSIRGNAGDFAGANVLTF. The CDR3 nucleotides are TGTGCCAGTAGTATAAGGGGCAACGCTGGGGATTTTGCTGGGGCCAACGTCCTGACTTTC. This chain links TRBV19 with TRBJ2-6; TRBD1 is a possible D gene (5 bases). This CDR3 has 20 amino acids. The germline V gene encodes CDR1 LNHDA and CDR2 SQIVND (reference sequence). V was cut by 2 bases and J by 2 bases, with 22 bases left in between.

The gene calls are TRBV14 and TRBJ2-7; tentatively, D is TRBD1 (6 bases). Germline lookup yields CDR1 SGHDN and CDR2 FVKESK. The CDR3 is 13 amino acids. Trimming removed 2 bases at V and 3 bases at J, with 8 bases between. CDR3 nucleotides: TGTGCCAGCAGCCAAAACAGGGACTACGAGCAGTACTTC. Its translation is CASSQNRDYEQYF. The whole variable domain, remainder taken from reference TRBV14 and TRBJ2-7, is EAGVTQFPSHSVIEKGQTVTLRCDPISGHDNLYWYRRVMGKEIKFLLHFVKESKQDESGMPNNRFLAERTGGTYSTLKVQPAELEDSGVYFCASSQNRDYEQYFGPGTRLTVT.

This chain uses TRBV27 with TRBJ1-1; no reliable D call. V was pared by 8 bases and J by 5 bases, with 24 bases between. Germline V CDR1 and CDR2: MNHEY, SMNVEV (reference sequence). The CDR3 runs 16 residues. The CDR3 sequence is CASLPIAGGGETEAFF. In nucleotides, the CDR3 is TGTGCCAGCCTCCCCATAGCGGGCGGAGGAGAGACTGAAGCTTTCTTT.

This clone was counted only a few times. The identical CDR3 is also encoded by other nucleotide sequences in the sample. The chain joins TRBV5-1 to TRBJ2-5; no clear D gene. The CDR3 is made up of 14 amino acids. Germline CDR1 SGHRS, CDR2 YFSETQ. Trimming pared 4 bases from V and 2 bases from J, leaving 12 bases between. The CDR3 sequence: CASSKTAPQETQYF. CDR3 bases: TGCGCCAGCAGCAAAACAGCACCGCAAGAGACCCAGTACTTC.

The chain has TRBV2 and TRBJ1-1, with TRBD1 as a possible D gene (6 bases). CDR3 length: 16 amino acids. The germline V gene encodes CDR1 SNHLY and CDR2 FYNNEI. DNA of the CDR3: TGTGCTCATCTAATGGGGGCAGGGTGGTTGAACACTGAAGCTTTCTTT. Protein sequence: CAHLMGAGWLNTEAFF.

The chain couples TRBV9 to TRBJ2-2; D gene uncertain. V lost 1 base and J 6 bases, leaving 4 bases between the germline ends. The CDR3 sequence is 12 residues long. Germline lookup yields CDR1 SGDLS and CDR2 YYNGEE. The CDR3 loop is CASSVLAGELFF. The DNA of the CDR3 is TGTGCCAGCAGCGTACTCGCCGGGGAGCTGTTTTTT.

This clone came up a few times. This chain links TRBV28 with TRBJ2-6; 9 bases map to TRBD1. Losses at the gene ends were 6 bases for V and 0 bases for J; bases not matched to a gene: 21. The CDR3 has 22 residues. Germline CDR1 reads MDHEN; CDR2 reads SYDVKM. DNA of the CDR3: TGTGCCAGCAGCCATGCCGTAGTCAAGCGGGACAGGGATAGCTCTGGGGCCAACGTCCTGACTTTC. Its protein product is CASSHAVVKRDRDSSGANVLTF.

The chain recombines TRBV4-3 with TRBJ2-5; 7 bases line up with TRBD2. The CDR3 spans 17 residues. J was trimmed by 0 bases and V by 2 bases; bases with no gene match: 9. Germline CDR1 reads LGHNA; CDR2 reads YSLEER. CDR3 residues: CASSQLWLRGNQETQYF. CDR3 sequence (DNA): TGCGCCAGCAGCCAATTATGGTTGCGGGGGAACCAAGAGACCCAGTACTTC.

The chain links TRBV4-1 to TRBJ2-7; possibly TRBD1 for D (6 bases). The CDR3 runs 20 residues. V gave up 1 base and J gave up 0 bases, with 25 bases separating them. Germline CDR1 is MGHRA and CDR2 is YSYEKL. CDR3 coding DNA: TGCGCCAGCAGCCAAGCCGAAGGGCAGGGGAAGGGGAGTTTCTCCTACGAGCAGTACTTC. Translation: CASSQAEGQGKGSFSYEQYF.

This chain uses TRBV4-1 with TRBJ2-7, with a tentative D call TRBD1 (6 bases). The germline V gene encodes CDR1 MGHRA and CDR2 YSYEKL. The CDR3 consists of 13 residues. The ends were cut back, 4 bases at V and 7 bases at J, with 14 bases in the middle. The CDR3 bases are TGCGCCAGCAGCCTCAGCCCAGGACAGGAGCAGTACTTC. Its protein product is CASSLSPGQEQYF.

As regards this clone: At one boundary the junction diverges from the germline segment, which might be a read error. V is TRBV19 and J is TRBJ1-6; possible D gene TRBD1, 5 bases. The CDR3 totals 17 residues. The germline V gene has CDR1 LNHDA and CDR2 SQIVND (reference sequence). This chain's CDR3 is CASSTLGSGGRDSPLPF. CDR3 nucleotide sequence: TGTGCCAGTAGTACCCTAGGTTCGGGGGGACGGGATTCCCCCCTCCCCTTT.

The V gene is TRBV7-9, the J gene TRBJ1-2; tentatively, D is TRBD1 (5 bases). Per germline, CDR1 SEHNR and CDR2 FQNEAQ (reference sequence). The CDR3 runs 15 residues. With 4 bases removed from V and 3 bases from J, the gap between germline ends came to 15 bases. As DNA, the CDR3 is TGTGCCAGCAGCTCACTACAGGAGGGAGACTATGGCTACACCTTC. Translated, it gives CASSSLQEGDYGYTF.